Shown below are 32 T cell receptor beta chains from a single sample sequenced in a study of OX40 agonist ivuxolimab in advanced cancers. Repertoires were generated with immunoSEQ multiplex PCR, while TCRdb's copy carries only in-frame clones and drops some. The profile shows some 57,000 clones, about 92% of them singletons. The sample was CD4+ or CD8+ T cells sorted from blood, taken in a trial of the OX40 agonist ivuxolimab. Receptors originate from an adult with an advanced solid tumor such as melanoma, head and neck, liver or kidney cancer.

V gene TRBV30 combines with J gene TRBJ1-1; D is perhaps TRBD1 (6 bases). Trimming took off 4 bases at V and 3 bases at J, with 6 bases between the two ends. The CDR3 spans 11 residues. Germline-derived CDR1 and CDR2 are GTSNPN and SVGIG (reference sequence). CDR3 nucleotides: TGTGCCTGGAACAGGGACACTGAAGCTTTCTTT. Its translation: CAWNRDTEAFF.

The chain employs TRBV29-1 and TRBJ2-2, with 10 bases identical to TRBD2. Germline V gives CDR1 SQVTM, CDR2 ANQGSEA. CDR3 length: 16 residues. Trimming cost V 1 base and J 3 bases; bases outside gene matches: 5. CDR3 sequence: CSVEVGSGRYTGELFF. In nucleotides, the CDR3 is TGCAGCGTTGAAGTGGGTAGCGGGAGGTACACCGGGGAGCTGTTTTTT.

V and J are TRBV30 and TRBJ1-2; D is perhaps TRBD1 (5 bases). Germline values: CDR1 GTSNPN, CDR2 SVGIG (reference sequence). The length of the CDR3 is 12 residues. The germline V and J ends were trimmed by 7 bases and 6 bases, with 15 bases remaining between them. The CDR3 is CASESRGHGYTF. Here the CDR3 DNA reads TGTGCCTCCGAATCGAGGGGCCATGGCTACACCTTC.

Remarks on this clone: An end of the junction differs from the germline gene, which may be a read error. The rearrangement links TRBV30 to TRBJ1-1; a weak D match, TRBD1 (5 bases). Germline V lookup: CDR1 GTSNPN, CDR2 SVGIG (reference sequence). The CDR3 runs to 13 residues. CDR3 nucleotides: TGTGCCTGGAGTGTACAGGACATCAAGCCCGAACGTTTT. It translates to CAWSVQDIKPERF.

The chain employs TRBV28 and TRBJ2-2, with D maybe TRBD1 (5 bases). Germline V gene sequence: CDR1 MDHEN, CDR2 SYDVKM. Trimming shortened V by 5 bases and J by 3 bases, and 10 bases separated the two germline ends. This CDR3 comprises 14 residues. CDR3 amino acids: CASSPQGHTGELFF. The CDR3 coding sequence is TGTGCCAGCAGTCCCCAGGGTCACACCGGGGAGCTGTTTTTT.

This sequence joins TRBV27 and TRBJ1-5; D is ambiguous. This CDR3 region has 13 residues. V lost 6 bases, J lost 6 bases, and 12 bases lay in between. Per the germline V gene, CDR1 is MNHEY and CDR2 is SMNVEV (reference sequence). CDR3 loop: CASSLVEFQPQHF. In DNA, the CDR3 is TGTGCCAGCAGCCTCGTCGAGTTTCAGCCCCAGCATTTT.

The chain carries TRBV6-6 and TRBJ1-5; 7 bases are shared with TRBD1. Trimming cost V 7 bases and J 6 bases; bases outside gene matches: 9. CDR3 length: 14 residues. CDR1 and CDR2 from the germline V gene are MNHNY and SVGAGI (reference sequence). In DNA form, the CDR3 reads TGTGCCAGCATAACCGACAGGGCGGGTCAGCCCCAGCATTTT. This translates into CASITDRAGQPQHF.

In its sample, this clone was seen a few times. The V and J genes are TRBV30 and TRBJ2-5; perhaps TRBD1 as D (6 bases). V lost 1 base and J lost 3, with 15 bases in between. CDR3 length: 15 residues. Germline values: CDR1 GTSNPN, CDR2 SVGIG (reference sequence). CDR3 sequence (DNA): TGTGCCTGGAGTGATGCAGGGGCCCTGGAAGAGACCCAGTACTTC. Its translation is CAWSDAGALEETQYF.

This sequence joins TRBV13 and TRBJ2-3; D unclear. V was shortened by 5 bases and J by 4 bases, with 16 bases between the two germline ends. The V gene's germline CDR1 is PRHDT and CDR2 FYEKMQ (reference sequence). The CDR3 has 15 amino acids. Written as DNA, the CDR3 is TGTGCCAGCAGCCGGGCTAGTTCCTTGGCAGATACGCAGTATTTT. This gives the protein CASSRASSLADTQYF.

The gene calls are TRBV28 and TRBJ1-5; D possibly corresponds to TRBD1 (5 bases). This CDR3 has 14 residues. The germline CDR1 and CDR2 sequences are MDHEN and SYDVKM. V lost 1 base and J 7 bases, leaving 11 bases between the germline ends. The CDR3 sequence: CASSLLVGRQPQHF. CDR3 DNA: TGTGCCAGCAGTTTATTAGTGGGACGGCAGCCCCAGCATTTT.

The chain couples TRBV27 to TRBJ2-3; no clear D. From germline, CDR1 is MNHEY and CDR2 SMNVEV (reference sequence). V was pared by 8 bases and J by 3 bases, with 9 bases between. The CDR3 runs to 12 residues. The CDR3: CASAAETDTQYF. As DNA, the CDR3 is TGTGCCAGCGCCGCGGAAACAGATACGCAGTATTTT.

This chain uses TRBV7-7 with TRBJ2-5; 8 positions agree with TRBD1. The CDR3 runs to 12 residues. Germline-derived CDR1 and CDR2 are SSHAT and FNYEAQ (reference sequence). The CDR3 bases are TGTGCTGGGGACAGGCATAGGGAGACCCAGTACTTC. It specifies CAGDRHRETQYF.

The V gene is TRBV5-1, the J gene TRBJ2-5; D gene ambiguous. Germline assignment: CDR1 SGHRS and CDR2 YFSETQ. Trimming pared 4 bases from V and 0 bases from J, leaving 10 bases between. CDR3 size: 14 residues. For the CDR3, the DNA is TGCGCCAGCAGCAACCACCTCAACCAAGAGACCCAGTACTTC. Translating it yields CASSNHLNQETQYF.

CDR3 sequence (DNA): TGTGCCTGGAGGGGCAGGGAATATTATGGCTACACCTTC. This codes for CAWRGREYYGYTF. The genes are TRBV30 and TRBJ1-2; tentative D call: TRBD1 (5 bases). In germline, CDR1 is GTSNPN, CDR2 SVGIG (reference sequence). Trimming removed 3 bases from V and 5 bases from J, with 13 bases in between. CDR3 length: 13 residues.

The chain recombines TRBV7-8 with TRBJ2-7, with D tentatively TRBD1 or TRBD2 (5 bases each). Germline lookup yields CDR1 SGHVS and CDR2 FQNEAQ. The CDR3 covers 14 residues. V lost 4 bases and J lost 3, with 13 bases in between. CDR3 protein: CASSSAGTHYEQYF. The DNA of the CDR3 is TGTGCCAGCAGCTCTGCCGGGACCCACTACGAGCAGTACTTC.

The CDR3 bases are TGTGCCTGGAGCGAGGGAATCGTCTATGGCTACACCTTC. Translated, it gives CAWSEGIVYGYTF. V gene TRBV30 combines with J gene TRBJ1-2; D ambiguous. The CDR3 spans 13 residues. V was cut by 3 bases and J by 4 bases, with 12 bases left in between. The germline gives CDR1 GTSNPN, CDR2 SVGIG (reference sequence).

The V gene is TRBV9, the J gene TRBJ2-1; D is undetermined. Germline V lookup: CDR1 SGDLS, CDR2 YYNGEE. V was trimmed by 2 bases and J by 7 bases, leaving 7 bases between them. This CDR3 region has 12 residues. CDR3 region: CASSVSRNEQFF. CDR3 coding DNA: TGTGCCAGCAGCGTTTCTAGAAATGAGCAGTTCTTC.

The rearrangement joins TRBV19 to TRBJ2-1; TRBD2 agrees at 10 bases. The CDR3 covers 15 residues. Germline lookup yields CDR1 LNHDA and CDR2 SQIVND (reference sequence). V lost 4 bases and J lost 7; bases outside the gene matches: 7. The CDR3 nucleotides read TGTGCCAGTAGTAACCCTAGCGGGAGCTATAATGAGCAGTTCTTC. Translated: CASSNPSGSYNEQFF.

The chain links TRBV7-8 to TRBJ2-1; TRBD2 aligns across 15 bases. V lost 5 bases, J lost 1 base, and 3 bases stayed unmatched. Germline loops: CDR1 SGHVS, CDR2 FQNEAQ. The CDR3 is 17 amino acids. CDR3 residues: CASSKGLAGGSYNEQFF. The DNA of the CDR3 is TGTGCCAGCAGCAAAGGACTAGCGGGAGGGTCCTACAATGAGCAGTTCTTC.

This clone occurred a few times. Other DNA variants within this sample encode the same CDR3. The DNA of the CDR3 is TGTGCCAGTAGTTCCTACAGGGACAATCAGCCCCAGCATTTT. Translating gives CASSSYRDNQPQHF. The genes are TRBV19 and TRBJ1-5; possibly TRBD1 for D (6 bases). CDR1 and CDR2 from the germline V gene are LNHDA and SQIVND (reference sequence). The CDR3 runs 14 residues. Trimming pared 5 bases from V and 3 bases from J, leaving 11 bases between.

This rearrangement joins TRBV28 to TRBJ2-7; D is perhaps TRBD2 (5 bases). Trimming took off 6 bases at V and 2 bases at J, with 11 bases between the two ends. The CDR3 covers 13 residues. CDR1 is MDHEN, CDR2 SYDVKM, per germline. This chain's CDR3 is CASSPTGAYEQYV. DNA for the CDR3: TGTGCCAGCAGCCCGACCGGGGCCTACGAGCAGTACGTC.

V is TRBV28 and J is TRBJ2-5, with D tentatively TRBD1 or TRBD2 (5 bases each). V dropped 2 bases and J dropped 5 bases, with 9 bases sitting between them. This CDR3 region has 13 residues. Germline CDR1 and CDR2: MDHEN and SYDVKM. CDR3 residues: CASSLMGVETQYF. In DNA form, the CDR3 reads TGTGCCAGCAGTTTAATGGGGGTGGAGACCCAGTACTTC.

This sequence joins TRBV18 and TRBJ1-5, with a possible D match to TRBD1 (5 bases). V lost 4 bases and J 2 bases, leaving 12 bases between the germline ends. The CDR3 contains 15 residues. Germline CDR1 and CDR2: KGHSH and LQKENI. The CDR3 region is CASSQGFYGNQPQHF. As DNA, the CDR3 is TGTGCCAGCTCACAGGGGTTTTACGGCAATCAGCCCCAGCATTTT.

The chain joins TRBV7-8 to TRBJ2-4, with 7 bases aligning to TRBD2. CDR1 and CDR2 (germline): SGHVS, FQNEAQ. The CDR3 length is 13 residues. The trim removed 2 bases at V and 15 bases at J, leaving 10 bases unmatched. CDR3 sequence reads: CASSLNGLAERYF. CDR3 nucleotides: TGTGCCAGCAGCTTAAATGGGCTAGCGGAAAGGTACTTC.

This chain uses TRBV4-1 with TRBJ2-5; D unclear. The germline V gene has CDR1 MGHRA and CDR2 YSYEKL. V lost 4 bases and J lost 1, with 10 bases in between. The CDR3 consists of 14 residues. CDR3 nucleotides: TGCGCCAGCAGCCCCCGCGCCCCCCAAGAGACCCAGTACTTC. It codes for CASSPRAPQETQYF.

The chain couples TRBV27 to TRBJ2-2; D may be TRBD2 (6 bases). V lost 7 bases to trimming and J lost 6 bases, with 12 bases between them. The germline V gene has CDR1 MNHEY and CDR2 SMNVEV (reference sequence). CDR3 length equals 13 residues. CDR3 residues: CASKFTGAGELFF. CDR3 bases: TGTGCCAGCAAGTTTACGGGGGCCGGGGAGCTGTTTTTT.

The chain uses TRBV4-1 and TRBJ1-2, with D maybe TRBD1 (5 bases). The germline V and J ends were trimmed by 4 bases and 5 bases, with 8 bases remaining between them. CDR3 length: 12 residues. The V gene's germline CDR1 is MGHRA and CDR2 YSYEKL. CDR3 bases: TGCGCCAGCAGCCGGGGCGGGTATGGCTACACCTTC. Translation gives CASSRGGYGYTF.

The chain has TRBV15 and TRBJ1-4; 8 nucleotides match TRBD1. The length of the CDR3 is 14 residues. The V segment lost 4 bases and the J segment 5 bases; nucleotides outside the gene matches: 3. Germline CDR1 LNHNV, CDR2 YYDKDF (reference sequence). CDR3 in DNA: TGTGCCACCAGCACTGGACAGGGAAATGAAAAACTGTTTTTT. Translating gives CATSTGQGNEKLFF.

J is TRBJ2-1 and V is TRBV4-3; a weak D match, TRBD2 (5 bases). Trimming stripped 2 bases from V and 0 bases from J, with 11 bases between. CDR3 size: 16 residues. Germline values: CDR1 LGHNA, CDR2 YSLEER. CDR3 loop: CASSQRPGDSYNEQFF. CDR3 DNA sequence: TGCGCCAGCAGCCAAAGGCCCGGGGACTCCTACAATGAGCAGTTCTTC.

V gene TRBV29-1 combines with J gene TRBJ1-1; D gene ambiguous. The germline V and J ends were trimmed by 5 bases and 0 bases, with 10 bases remaining between them. The CDR3 has 13 residues. The V gene's germline CDR1 is SQVTM and CDR2 ANQGSEA. Here the CDR3 reads CSVLEGMNTEAFF. The CDR3 DNA is TGCAGCGTTCTTGAGGGAATGAACACTGAAGCTTTCTTT.

The J gene is TRBJ2-7, the V gene TRBV6-5; D tentatively reads TRBD1 or TRBD2 (6 bases each). Germline assignment: CDR1 MNHEY and CDR2 SVGAGI. This CDR3 contains 13 residues. Trimming took 8 bases from V and 3 from J, leaving 14 bases between them. CDR3 sequence: CASGLGGSYEQYF. CDR3 nucleotide sequence: TGTGCCAGCGGTTTAGGGGGGAGCTACGAGCAGTACTTC.

The rearrangement links TRBV4-3 to TRBJ2-1; 8 positions agree with TRBD2. Germline values: CDR1 LGHNA, CDR2 YSLEER. V lost 0 bases to trimming and J lost 4 bases; unmatched junction nucleotides: 5. The CDR3 loop spans 16 amino acids. The CDR3 protein is CASSQDLTSGYNEQFF. The CDR3 region has the DNA TGCGCCAGCAGCCAAGACTTAACTAGCGGTTACAATGAGCAGTTCTTC.